A selection of T cell receptor beta chains follows, all from one sample in a study of blood T cell repertoires in COVID-19. Generated by immunoSEQ multiplex PCR, the TCRdb table keeps only in-frame clones and is missing some. The sample lists 200,000 to 250,000 clones, approximately 84% occurring once. The sample consisted of peripheral blood. These receptors all come from a woman of 80 years or more with COVID-19, enrolled during active disease. Each CDR3 is given with its conserved first and last residue. A D gene is named only where the DNA matches it firmly.

V gene: TRBV9
D gene: NA
J gene: TRBJ1-1
CDR3 protein: CASSPQGGDAFF

V gene: TRBV18
D gene: TRBD1
J gene: TRBJ1-5
CDR3 protein: CASSDRGGGPQHF

V gene: TRBV5-1
D gene: TRBD1
J gene: TRBJ1-1
CDR3 protein: CASSHGQGETDTEAFF

V gene: TRBV9
D gene: NA
J gene: TRBJ1-4
CDR3 protein: CASSVGLLNEKLFF

V gene: TRBV7-2
D gene: NA
J gene: TRBJ2-7
CDR3 protein: CASSLTKGVYEQYF

V gene: TRBV3-1/TRBV3-2
D gene: NA
J gene: TRBJ1-6
CDR3 protein: CASSQVLQSNSPLHF

V gene: TRBV28
D gene: TRBD1
J gene: TRBJ1-3
CDR3 protein: CAELDQDRGRKVPGNTIYF

V gene: TRBV11-2
D gene: NA
J gene: TRBJ2-5
CDR3 protein: CASSLDWAILGTQYF

V gene: TRBV28
D gene: NA
J gene: TRBJ1-4
CDR3 protein: CASRRRRDSFEKLFF

V gene: TRBV27
D gene: NA
J gene: TRBJ1-1
CDR3 protein: CATPTGTRNTEAFF

V gene: TRBV18
D gene: NA
J gene: TRBJ1-2
CDR3 protein: CASSPNSLRKNYGYTF

V gene: TRBV20-1
D gene: NA
J gene: TRBJ1-2
CDR3 protein: CSALTIYGYTF

V gene: TRBV5-1
D gene: TRBD1
J gene: TRBJ2-7
CDR3 protein: CASRKTGLIGEQYF

V gene: TRBV12-3/TRBV12-4
D gene: NA
J gene: TRBJ1-4
CDR3 protein: CASSLVREKLFF

V gene: TRBV6-5
D gene: TRBD2
J gene: TRBJ2-5
CDR3 protein: CASIPLAGGPGTQYF

V gene: TRBV5-4
D gene: TRBD2
J gene: TRBJ2-1
CDR3 protein: CASSGLAGARNEQFF

V gene: TRBV7-2
D gene: TRBD1
J gene: TRBJ2-7
CDR3 protein: CASSFTQGAPAYEQYF

V gene: TRBV30
D gene: NA
J gene: TRBJ1-2
CDR3 protein: CAWKGGRGFGYTF

V gene: TRBV3-1/TRBV3-2
D gene: NA
J gene: TRBJ1-1
CDR3 protein: CASSPRGSAEAFF

V gene: TRBV5-1
D gene: NA
J gene: TRBJ1-3
CDR3 protein: CASSLTGNGNTIYF

V gene: TRBV6-5
D gene: TRBD1
J gene: TRBJ1-3
CDR3 protein: CASIRDSSGNTIYF

V gene: TRBV19
D gene: TRBD1
J gene: TRBJ1-2
CDR3 protein: CASSVPGQGNGYTF

V gene: TRBV18
D gene: NA
J gene: TRBJ1-3
CDR3 protein: CASSPAGPSPGNTIYF

V gene: TRBV28
D gene: TRBD2
J gene: TRBJ2-2
CDR3 protein: CASSTGTSGGTGELFF

V gene: TRBV5-1
D gene: TRBD2
J gene: TRBJ2-5
CDR3 protein: CASSPGRVAVKETQYF

V gene: TRBV6-1
D gene: NA
J gene: TRBJ2-7
CDR3 protein: CASSSTRGGEQYF

V gene: TRBV19
D gene: TRBD2
J gene: TRBJ2-7
CDR3 protein: CASRTTSGSSYEQYF

V gene: TRBV2
D gene: NA
J gene: TRBJ1-2
CDR3 protein: CASRDGAQGGYTF

V gene: TRBV9
D gene: TRBD2
J gene: TRBJ2-5
CDR3 protein: CASSVDSGRGETQYF

V gene: TRBV4-1
D gene: TRBD2
J gene: TRBJ2-3
CDR3 protein: CASRRRLAGDTDTQYF

V gene: TRBV6-5
D gene: NA
J gene: TRBJ1-2
CDR3 protein: CASRVRGTNNYGYTF

V gene: TRBV14
D gene: NA
J gene: TRBJ1-1
CDR3 protein: CASSQESFTEAFF

V gene: TRBV10-2
D gene: TRBD1
J gene: TRBJ2-3
CDR3 protein: CASAAPGGADTQYF

V gene: TRBV19
D gene: TRBD1
J gene: TRBJ1-6
CDR3 protein: CASRDRYNSPLHF

V gene: TRBV10-3
D gene: TRBD1
J gene: TRBJ1-5
CDR3 protein: CAISFGQGAAQPQHF